The clone carrying this T cell receptor (beta chain) was counted at least ten times. No antigen is known for it. Arm-PCR of CDR3 regions and iRepertoire HTBI primers were used to build TCR beta libraries. Each CDR3 protein gets one entry after TCRdb re-called the multiplex PCR reads with MiXCR. The repertoire includes 400,000 to 550,000 distinct CDR3 sequences, 16% of them detected once, and approximately 11% sits in the top ten. The data stem from a study of regulatory T cells in long-lasting Graves disease. V was pared by 6 bases and J by 5 bases, with 16 bases between. The CDR3 runs 14 residues. Germline values: CDR1 KGHSH, CDR2 LQKENI. Time point reported: newly diagnosed GD, antithyroid drugs for less than 3 months. There was RNA extracted from PBMCs, and the TCR library was made from it. Findings of the study overall: Segments TRBV28, TRBJ1-2 and TRBJ2-5 showed preferential usage in persistent disease.

These same records also appear under a second study, on T cells in Graves' hyperthyroidism and ophthalmopathy. That report adds: Diagnoses were established using clinical symptoms, serum thyroxine and TRAb, thyroid ultrasound and orbital computed tomography. Researchers found most expanded thyroid clonotypes above 0.001 in blood as well.

This chain connects TRBV18 to TRBJ2-5, with D possibly matching TRBD1 (5 bases). The origin of this receptor is a woman aged 25-40 years with Graves disease. The material sequenced was peripheral blood mononuclear cells (PBMCs), taken at new diagnosis, from a patient treated with antithyroid drugs. The CDR3 DNA sequence: TGTGCCAGCTCCCCAGACAGAACCGAGGAGACCCAGTACTTC. This encodes CASSPDRTEETQYF.